This T cell receptor (beta chain) was documented in a study of blood T cell repertoires in COVID-19. Background on the study: The United States, Italy and Spain provided the acute and convalescent COVID-19 samples. T cells, B-cell-depleted T cells, or PBMCs supplied cDNA or gDNA.

Germline values: CDR1 SEHNR, CDR2 FQNEAQ (reference sequence). The CDR3 loop spans 23 amino acids. Under the authors' procedure: By means of reference gene primer amplification, nucleated cell counts were estimated. Here immunoSEQ multiplex PCR was the method, and the copy in TCRdb shows in-frame clones only, minus some. The DNA was the basis for D and trimming; V, J and clone size are from that table. The table lists around 110,000 clones, 82% of them singletons, with 7.9% in the top ten. The clonotype was recovered from a man between 70 and 80 years old with acute or convalescent COVID-19. The sample comprised peripheral blood. The chain recombines TRBV7-9 with TRBJ2-3, with 7 bases matching TRBD1. The CDR3 sequence is CASRSFMVPPDRDLKYGTDTQYF. CDR3 nucleotides: TGTGCGAGCCGCAGCTTTATGGTCCCCCCCGACAGGGATCTTAAATACGGCACAGATACGCAGTATTTT.